The sequence of this TCR beta chain was determined in a study of TIL therapy for anti-PD-1-resistant metastatic lung cancer (dated by TCRdb to 2020 to 2022). For context, the study as a whole: Tumors were harvested prior to any PD-1/PD-L1 blockade, after which nivolumab was administered to patients, and lymphodepletion, expanded TIL infusion and IL-2 were given to patients who progressed. Enrolled patients had a median age of around 50 years (range roughly 35-85) and a median tumor PD-L1 proportion score of less than 7%. The cohort was composed predominantly of lung adenocarcinoma, with four EGFR-mutant and two ALK-rearranged tumors included, and half of patients were identified as current or former smokers. A median non-synonymous tumor mutation burden of about 1.6 mutations per megabase was determined across the cohort by whole-exome sequencing. T cell receptor beta sequencing of tumor and peripheral blood served to follow clonotypes across the tumor, the expanded TIL product, and serial blood samples. Paper-wide results and their limitations: The study protocol defined all tumor marker inferences as exploratory. Clonotypes from the infused TIL partially replaced the baseline peripheral repertoire and then declined over months, and persistence showed no apparent association with response. Generalizability was limited because the cohort was highly selected, with more treatment-naive, never-smoker and oncogene-addicted patients included than is typical.

In the paper's terms, the time point label means: pre-treatment sample, taken before nivolumab and TIL therapy. A phase I trial run at two centers enrolled adults with stage 4 NSCLC between October 2017 and 2020. The samples were obtained from a phase I trial that was single-arm and open-label and tested tumor-infiltrating lymphocyte therapy combined with nivolumab in advanced non-small cell lung cancer. Blood mononuclear cells from EDTA tubes were separated on a Ficoll gradient and snap-frozen as pellets, and DNA was extracted from the cells using a Qiagen mini-prep kit. About this clone itself: This clone's antigen is unknown. The record has no base qualities; no much larger clone is one base away.

From a lookup of the germline V gene, CDR1 and CDR2 are MDHEN and SYDVKM. Ends trimmed: V by 8 bases, J by 4 bases; bases unmatched to a gene: 18. There are 17 amino acids in the CDR3, from cysteine to phenylalanine inclusive. Just the 51-base CDR3 DNA is kept, in frame starting at base 1. TCR beta CDR3 regions were amplified from genomic DNA with the immunoSEQ v3 hsTCRB kit using bias-controlled multiplex PCR. TCR libraries were sequenced on an Illumina NextSeq 500 to around 1.8 million read pairs for survey level or about 5-6.5 million for deep level. Per the authors' processing: The immunoSEQ Analyzer software assigned V, D and J genes, filtered out non-productive sequences, and reported clonality. Repertoires of infused TIL and blood were compared using productive Simpson clonality and the Morisita overlap index of productive TRB rearrangements. Absolute clonotype counts in blood were estimated by multiplying the lymphocyte count by the CD3+ fraction and by the productive frequency of the clone. TCRdb re-hosts the immuneACCESS table, in-frame sequences only. Its copies lack some clones; in the studies checked, an unresolved V gene accounts for under half of them, and the cause for the rest is not known. D and trimming come from the DNA, and the V and J calls and clone size come from that table. The sample contains about 50,000 clones, roughly 85% of them found a single time. The top ten clones comprise approximately 5.1% of the sample.

The sample here was blood, taken at baseline. This clonotype originated in a person between 25 and 79 years old with non-small cell lung cancer. The V gene is TRBV28 and the J gene is TRBJ2-5, with 8 bases in between that match TRBD2. CDR3 sequence: CASRNPSFGGAGETQYF. The bases are TGTGCCAGCCGAAACCCCTCCTTCGGGGGGGCTGGAGAGACCCAGTACTTC.